This T cell receptor (beta chain) was sequenced for a study of blood T cell repertoires in COVID-19. Whole-study context: Spain, Italy and the United States supplied samples that represented acute and convalescent COVID-19. PBMCs, B-cell-depleted T cells, or T cells provided the cDNA or gDNA that made up the material.

Authors' data handling: Reference gene primers were amplified, and this amplification served to estimate nucleated cell counts. Libraries were prepared by immunoSEQ multiplex PCR; TCRdb keeps only in-frame clonotypes and omits some of them. V, J and clone size were drawn from that table, and D and trimming were deduced from the DNA. The data hold about 280,000 clones, with around 90% observed a single time. The sequenced material came from peripheral blood. The TCR sequence derives from a man aged 18-30 years with active or convalescent COVID-19.

CDR3 coding DNA: TGTGCCATCAGTGGCAGGGACAGGGGTGGAGAGACCCAGTACTTC. Translated, it gives CAISGRDRGGETQYF. This rearrangement joins TRBV10-3 to TRBJ2-5; 10 nucleotides line up with TRBD1. CDR3 length: 15 residues. The ends lost 4 bases at V and 4 bases at J; junction bases unmatched: 6. The germline V gene encodes CDR1 ENHRY and CDR2 SYGVKD.